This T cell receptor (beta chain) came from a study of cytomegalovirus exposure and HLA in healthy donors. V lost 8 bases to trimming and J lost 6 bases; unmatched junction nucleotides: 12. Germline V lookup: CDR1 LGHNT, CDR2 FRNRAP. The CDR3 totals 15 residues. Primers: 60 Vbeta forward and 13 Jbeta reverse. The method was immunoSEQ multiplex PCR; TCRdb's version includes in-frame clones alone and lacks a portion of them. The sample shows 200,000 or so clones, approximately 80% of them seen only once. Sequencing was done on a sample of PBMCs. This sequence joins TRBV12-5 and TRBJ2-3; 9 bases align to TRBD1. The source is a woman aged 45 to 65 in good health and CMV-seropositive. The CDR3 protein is CASLIGGTGRDTQYF. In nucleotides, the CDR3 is TGTGCTAGTTTGATAGGAGGGACAGGGCGCGATACGCAGTATTTT.